Following are 17 T cell receptor beta chains from one sample sequenced in a study of blood T cell repertoires in COVID-19. Libraries were prepared by immunoSEQ multiplex PCR; TCRdb keeps only in-frame clonotypes and omits some of them. The sample holds hundreds of thousands of clones; about 88% are singletons and the top ten take roughly 14%. Sample: peripheral blood. The source of these receptors is a woman between 65 and 79 years old with COVID-19, enrolled during active disease.

This clone was seen a handful of times. The chain is built from TRBV2 and TRBJ1-3, with a weak D call TRBD1 (6 bases). Per the germline V gene, CDR1 is SNHLY and CDR2 is FYNNEI. CDR3 length: 12 residues. V lost 2 bases to trimming and J lost 7 bases, with 6 bases between them. CDR3 loop: CASSEQGNTIYF. Here the CDR3 DNA reads TGTGCCAGCAGTGAACAGGGGAACACCATATATTTT.

This clone appeared once. DNA of the CDR3: TGTGCCAGCAGTCTTACTAATCAGCCCCAGCATTTT. It encodes CASSLTNQPQHF. This chain joins TRBV2 and TRBJ1-5; D ambiguous. The ends were cut back, 5 bases at V and 4 bases at J, with 6 bases in the middle. The CDR3 spans 12 residues. Germline CDR1 is SNHLY and CDR2 is FYNNEI.

The rearrangement joins TRBV7-2 to TRBJ1-5, with no clear D. V lost 7 bases and J 4 bases, leaving 11 bases between the germline ends. This CDR3 is built from 13 residues. The germline V gene encodes CDR1 SGHTA and CDR2 FQGNSA. The CDR3 DNA reads TGTGCCAGCACAGTAACAGTGAATCAGCCCCAGCATTTT. Residues: CASTVTVNQPQHF.

This clone was seen only once. The chain combines TRBV2 with TRBJ2-3; TRBD2 aligns across 12 bases. This CDR3 spans 15 amino acids. V lost 6 bases to trimming and J lost 3 bases; unmatched junction nucleotides: 4. The V gene's germline CDR1 is SNHLY and CDR2 FYNNEI. The CDR3 DNA reads as TGTGCCAGCAGCCAACTAGCGGGGGGTACAGATACGCAGTATTTT. Its translation is CASSQLAGGTDTQYF.

The V gene is TRBV5-4, the J gene TRBJ2-7; D is possibly TRBD2 (6 bases). The CDR3 spans 15 residues. With 2 bases removed from V and 2 bases from J, the gap between germline ends came to 14 bases. Germline lookup yields CDR1 SGHNT and CDR2 YYREEE (reference sequence). CDR3: CASSLHVSGAYEQYF. Written as DNA, the CDR3 is TGTGCCAGCAGCTTACACGTCTCGGGGGCCTACGAGCAGTACTTC.

This clone was detected only a few times. The chain employs TRBV9 and TRBJ1-3; D perhaps matches TRBD1 (6 bases). The germline V gene has CDR1 SGDLS and CDR2 YYNGEE. CDR3 length: 16 amino acids. V shed 3 bases and J shed 2 bases, with 15 bases lying between them. CDR3 protein: CASSARAQGAGNTIYF. The CDR3 DNA sequence: TGTGCCAGCAGCGCCCGCGCACAGGGCGCTGGAAACACCATATATTTT.

This rearrangement joins TRBV4-1 to TRBJ1-4, with D uncertain. The length of the CDR3 is 15 residues. The V gene lost 0 bases and the J gene lost 7 bases, with 12 bases spanning the gap. Germline-derived CDR1 and CDR2 are MGHRA and YSYEKL. Written as DNA, the CDR3 is TGCGCCAGCAGCCAAGATTCGGGGTGGGGTGAAAAACTGTTTTTT. Translated, it gives CASSQDSGWGEKLFF.

The sample holds one count of this clone. CDR3 DNA: TGTGCCAGCAGTGGAGGGAGCCCTGGAAACACCATATATTTT. Amino acid sequence: CASSGGSPGNTIYF. This chain links TRBV5-8 with TRBJ1-3; D call uncertain. This CDR3 has 14 amino acids. Germline V gene data show CDR1 as SGHTS and CDR2 as YDEGEE. Trimming shortened V by 5 bases and J by 2 bases, and 11 bases separated the two germline ends. The full variable domain, completed using reference TRBV5-8 and TRBJ1-3, is EAGVTQSPTHLIKTRGQQATLRCSPISGHTSVYWYQQALGLGLQFLLWYDEGEERNRGNFPPRFSGRQFPNYSSELNVNALELEDSALYLCASSGGSPGNTIYFGEGSWLTVV.

This chain links TRBV6-1 with TRBJ2-1; TRBD2 might be the D (6 bases). Between the trimmed V and J ends, which lost 4 bases and 1 base, there was a span of 14 bases. Germline lookup yields CDR1 MNHNS and CDR2 SASEGT. The CDR3 extends over 16 amino acids. The DNA of the CDR3 is TGTGCCAGCAGTGGGTTGGGTGGGGGGTCCTACAATGAGCAGTTCTTC. Translated: CASSGLGGGSYNEQFF.

The chain links TRBV7-2 to TRBJ1-6, with a possible D match to TRBD1 (5 bases). Trimming removed 2 bases from V and 7 bases from J, with 9 bases in between. CDR1 SGHTA and CDR2 FQGNSA come from the germline V gene. This CDR3 contains 14 residues. CDR3 nucleotides: TGTGCCAGCAGCTTATGGCAGGGAAATTCACCCCTCCACTTT. Protein sequence: CASSLWQGNSPLHF. Based on the CDR3 plus reference TRBV7-2 and TRBJ1-6, the full variable domain is GAGVSQSPSNKVTEKGKDVELRCDPISGHTALYWYRQSLGQGLEFLIYFQGNSAPDKSGLPSDRFSAERTGGSVSTLTIQRTQQEDSAVYLCASSLWQGNSPLHFGNGTRLTVT.

This rearrangement joins TRBV28 to TRBJ2-7, with D uncertain. The CDR3 runs to 11 residues. V lost 4 bases to trimming and J lost 3 bases, with 4 bases between them. Germline lookup yields CDR1 MDHEN and CDR2 SYDVKM. CDR3 bases: TGTGCCAGCAGTTCCAGCTACGAGCAGTACTTC. Translation gives CASSSSYEQYF.

This clone was seen once. CDR3 in amino acids: CASSFPGTGIYEQYF. In DNA, the CDR3 is TGTGCCAGCAGTTTCCCCGGGACAGGGATCTACGAGCAGTACTTC. The J gene is TRBJ2-7, the V gene TRBV27; 9 bases map to TRBD1. CDR1 is MNHEY, CDR2 SMNVEV, per germline (reference sequence). The CDR3 totals 15 residues. J lost 3 bases, V lost 3 bases, and 6 bases had no gene match.

The chain recombines TRBV5-1 with TRBJ2-1, with D possibly matching TRBD1 (6 bases). This CDR3 has 15 amino acids. Germline V lookup: CDR1 SGHRS, CDR2 YFSETQ. V shed 0 bases and J shed 3 bases, with 10 bases lying between them. Here the CDR3 DNA reads TGCGCCAGCAGCTTGGGCACAGGGAACTACAATGAGCAGTTCTTC. Translated, it gives CASSLGTGNYNEQFF.

V is TRBV29-1 and J is TRBJ1-1, with D hard to call. V was cut by 3 bases and J by 1 base, with 6 bases left in between. Per germline, CDR1 SQVTM and CDR2 ANQGSEA. This CDR3 spans 12 amino acids. CDR3 bases: TGCAGCGTTGAGCGGAGGAACACTGAAGCTTTCTTT. Translated: CSVERRNTEAFF.

This chain links TRBV19 with TRBJ1-2; possible D gene TRBD1, 6 bases. The CDR3 has 12 residues. Trimming shortened V by 5 bases and J by 8 bases, and 12 bases separated the two germline ends. CDR1 LNHDA and CDR2 SQIVND come from the germline V gene (reference sequence). In DNA, the CDR3 is TGTGCCAGTAGTGCCAACAGGGAAGGCTACACCTTC. Its translation is CASSANREGYTF.

V is TRBV25-1 and J is TRBJ2-7, with TRBD2 identical over 7 bases. The CDR3 sequence is 13 residues long. Losses at the gene ends were 7 bases for V and 3 bases for J; bases not matched to a gene: 6. Germline V gene lookup returns CDR1 MGHDK and CDR2 SYGVNS. CDR3 nucleotides: TGTGCCAGCACCCCGGGACTATTCTACGAGCAGTACTTC. Residues: CASTPGLFYEQYF.

This sequence joins TRBV28 and TRBJ1-2; perhaps TRBD1 as D (6 bases). The V gene's germline CDR1 is MDHEN and CDR2 SYDVKM. This CDR3 has 14 amino acids. Trimming shortened V by 6 bases and J by 3 bases, and 14 bases separated the two germline ends. The CDR3 nucleotides are TGTGCCAGCAGAGGCGGGGGGCGCGACTATGGCTACACCTTC. It specifies CASRGGGRDYGYTF.